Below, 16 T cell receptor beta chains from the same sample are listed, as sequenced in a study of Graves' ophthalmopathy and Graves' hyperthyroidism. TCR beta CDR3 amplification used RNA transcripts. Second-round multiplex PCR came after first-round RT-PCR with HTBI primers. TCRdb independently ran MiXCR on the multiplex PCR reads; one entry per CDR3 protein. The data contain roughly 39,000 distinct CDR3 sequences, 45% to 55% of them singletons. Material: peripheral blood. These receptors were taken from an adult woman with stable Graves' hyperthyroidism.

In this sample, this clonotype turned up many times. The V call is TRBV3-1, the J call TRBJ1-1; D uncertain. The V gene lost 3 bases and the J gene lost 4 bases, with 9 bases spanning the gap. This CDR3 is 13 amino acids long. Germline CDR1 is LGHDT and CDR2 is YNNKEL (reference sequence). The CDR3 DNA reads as TGTGCCAGCAGCCAGCCCAGAGGCACTGAAGCTTTCTTT. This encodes CASSQPRGTEAFF.

In DNA, the CDR3 is TGCAGTGCTTCGACACAAGGACAGGGGTATGGCTACACCTTC. Protein sequence: CSASTQGQGYGYTF. The chain links TRBV20-1 to TRBJ1-2, with 9 bases matching TRBD1. The germline gives CDR1 DFQATT, CDR2 SNEGSKA (reference sequence). The trim removed 5 bases at V and 5 bases at J, leaving 9 bases unmatched. This CDR3 has 14 residues.

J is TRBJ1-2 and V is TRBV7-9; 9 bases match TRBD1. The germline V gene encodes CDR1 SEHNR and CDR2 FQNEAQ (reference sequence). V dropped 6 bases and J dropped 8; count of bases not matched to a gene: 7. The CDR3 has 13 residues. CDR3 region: CASSYTGTGGYTF. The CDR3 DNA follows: TGTGCCAGCAGTTACACCGGGACAGGGGGCTACACCTTC.

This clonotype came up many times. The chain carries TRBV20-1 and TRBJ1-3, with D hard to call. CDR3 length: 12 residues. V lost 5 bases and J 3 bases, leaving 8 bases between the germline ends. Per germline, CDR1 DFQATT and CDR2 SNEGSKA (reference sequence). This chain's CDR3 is CSARGGGNTIYF. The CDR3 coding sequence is TGCAGTGCTCGGGGTGGTGGAAACACCATATATTTT.

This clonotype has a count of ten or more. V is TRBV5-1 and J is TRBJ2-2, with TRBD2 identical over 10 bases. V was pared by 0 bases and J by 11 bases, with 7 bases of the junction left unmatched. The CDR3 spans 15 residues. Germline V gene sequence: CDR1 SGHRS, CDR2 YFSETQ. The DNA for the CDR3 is TGCGCCAGCAGCTTGGGGACTAGCGGAGCAGACGAGCTGTTTTTT. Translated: CASSLGTSGADELFF.

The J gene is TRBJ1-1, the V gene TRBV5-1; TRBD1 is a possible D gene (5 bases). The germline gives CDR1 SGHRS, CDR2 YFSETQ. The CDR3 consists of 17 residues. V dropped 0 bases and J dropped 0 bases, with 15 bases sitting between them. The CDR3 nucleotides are TGCGCCAGCAGCTTGGTTCAGGGAGGGGCCATGAACACTGAAGCTTTCTTT. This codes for CASSLVQGGAMNTEAFF.

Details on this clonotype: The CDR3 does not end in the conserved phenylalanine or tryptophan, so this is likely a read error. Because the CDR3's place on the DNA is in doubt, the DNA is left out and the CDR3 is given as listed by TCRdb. The CDR3 region is CSARQGPERGYTFGS. The V call is TRBV20-1, the J call TRBJ2-5; TRBD2 is the table's D call, not checked against the DNA. The length of the CDR3 is 15 amino acids, counting both ends. In germline, CDR1 is DFQATT, CDR2 SNEGSKA (reference sequence).

CDR3 sequence: CATSGTGSGQPQHF. CDR3 in DNA: TGTGCCACCAGTGGTACAGGGTCTGGTCAGCCCCAGCATTTT. V and J are TRBV24-1 and TRBJ1-5, with D tentatively TRBD1 (6 bases). V was clipped by 5 bases and J by 6 bases, with 13 bases between them. The CDR3 is 14 residues long. Germline CDR1 reads KGHDR; CDR2 reads SFDVKD.

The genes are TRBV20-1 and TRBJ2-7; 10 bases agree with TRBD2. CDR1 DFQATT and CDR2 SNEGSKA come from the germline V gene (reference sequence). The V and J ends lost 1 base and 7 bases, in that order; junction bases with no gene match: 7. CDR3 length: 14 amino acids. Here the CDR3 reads CSARVSGRANEQYF. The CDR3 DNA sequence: TGCAGTGCTAGAGTAAGCGGGAGGGCCAATGAGCAGTACTTC.

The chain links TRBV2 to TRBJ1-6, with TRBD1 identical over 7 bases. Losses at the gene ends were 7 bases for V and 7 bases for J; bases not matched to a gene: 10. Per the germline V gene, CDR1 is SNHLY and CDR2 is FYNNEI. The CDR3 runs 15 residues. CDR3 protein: CASTPGTAKNSPLHF. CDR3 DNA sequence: TGTGCCAGCACCCCCGGGACAGCGAAAAATTCACCCCTCCACTTT.

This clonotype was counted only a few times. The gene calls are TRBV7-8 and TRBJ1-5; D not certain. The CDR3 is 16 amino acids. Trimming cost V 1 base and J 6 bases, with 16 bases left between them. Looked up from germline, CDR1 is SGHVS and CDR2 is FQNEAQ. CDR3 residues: CASSLGRPTWGQPQHF. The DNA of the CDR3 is TGTGCCAGCAGCTTAGGTAGACCCACTTGGGGTCAGCCCCAGCATTTT.

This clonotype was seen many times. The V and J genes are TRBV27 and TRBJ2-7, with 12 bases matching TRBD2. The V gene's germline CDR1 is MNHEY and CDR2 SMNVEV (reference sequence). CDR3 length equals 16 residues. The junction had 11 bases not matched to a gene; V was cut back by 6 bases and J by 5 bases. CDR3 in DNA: TGTGCCAGCAGACTTCTAGCGGGAGGGCCTCAGAACGAGCAGTACTTC. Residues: CASRLLAGGPQNEQYF.

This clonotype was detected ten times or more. DNA for the CDR3: TGTGCCAGCAGTTACGACCCCAGACAGGGGACCTATGGCTACACCTTC. The encoded protein is CASSYDPRQGTYGYTF. This chain connects TRBV6-5 to TRBJ1-2; 8 positions match TRBD1. The germline CDR1 and CDR2 sequences are MNHEY and SVGAGI. The CDR3 runs to 16 residues. J lost 4 bases, V lost 2 bases, and 9 bases had no gene match.

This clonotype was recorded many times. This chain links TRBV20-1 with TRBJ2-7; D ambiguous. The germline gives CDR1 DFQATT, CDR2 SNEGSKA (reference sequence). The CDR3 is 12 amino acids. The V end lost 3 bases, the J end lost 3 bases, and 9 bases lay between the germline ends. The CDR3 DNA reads TGCAGTGCTAGCTCCGCACTCTACGAGCAGTACTTC. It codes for CSASSALYEQYF.

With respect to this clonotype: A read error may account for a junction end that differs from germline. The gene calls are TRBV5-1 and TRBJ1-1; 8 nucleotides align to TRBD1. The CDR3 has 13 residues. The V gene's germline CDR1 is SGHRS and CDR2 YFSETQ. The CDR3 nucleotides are TGCACCAGCAGACAGGGGTTCTTCACTGAAGCTTTCTTT. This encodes CTSRQGFFTEAFF.

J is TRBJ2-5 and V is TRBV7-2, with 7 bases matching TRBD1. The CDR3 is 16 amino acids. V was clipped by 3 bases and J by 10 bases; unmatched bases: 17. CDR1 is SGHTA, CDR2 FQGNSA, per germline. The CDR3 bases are TGTGCCAGCAGCTTCCCACCCGGGACAGTCCAAGGAGACCAGTACTTC. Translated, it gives CASSFPPGTVQGDQYF.